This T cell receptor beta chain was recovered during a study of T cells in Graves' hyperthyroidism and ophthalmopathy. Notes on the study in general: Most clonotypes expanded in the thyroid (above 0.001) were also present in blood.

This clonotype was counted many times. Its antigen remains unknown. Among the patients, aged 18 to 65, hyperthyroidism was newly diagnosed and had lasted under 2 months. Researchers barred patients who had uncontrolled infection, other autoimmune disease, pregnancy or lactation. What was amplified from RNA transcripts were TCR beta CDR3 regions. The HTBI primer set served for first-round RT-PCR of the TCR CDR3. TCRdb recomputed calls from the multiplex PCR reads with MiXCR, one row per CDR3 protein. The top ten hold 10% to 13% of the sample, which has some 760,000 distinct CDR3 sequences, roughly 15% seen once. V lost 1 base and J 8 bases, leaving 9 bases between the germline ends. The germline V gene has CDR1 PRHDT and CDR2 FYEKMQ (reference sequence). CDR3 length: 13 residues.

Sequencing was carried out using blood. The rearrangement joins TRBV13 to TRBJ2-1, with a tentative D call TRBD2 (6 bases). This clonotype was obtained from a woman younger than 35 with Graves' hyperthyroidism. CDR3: CASSLAGDHEQFF. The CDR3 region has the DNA TGTGCCAGCAGCTTAGCGGGGGATCATGAGCAGTTCTTC.